Below are 16 T cell receptor beta chains sequenced from a single sample in a study of long-term antiretroviral therapy in people with HIV. The assay, immunoSEQ v3.0, was run at survey level. The data were produced by immunoSEQ multiplex PCR, yet TCRdb's version contains in-frame clones alone and is incomplete. This sample carries over 30,000 clones, under 85% of them seen once, and the ten largest clones take nearly 3.5%. Sequencing used unsorted PBMCs, obtained 3 years after starting antiretroviral therapy. These receptors all stem from a man in his fifties or sixties with HIV.

The J gene is TRBJ2-1, the V gene TRBV27, with D tentatively TRBD1 (5 bases). Trimming stripped 2 bases from V and 9 bases from J, with 11 bases between. In germline, CDR1 is MNHEY, CDR2 SMNVEV (reference sequence). The CDR3 consists of 13 residues. The DNA of the CDR3 is TGTGCCAGCAGTTTACGGGTAAGGGGTGAGCAGTTCTTC. Protein: CASSLRVRGEQFF.

This clone was seen a few times. This chain uses TRBV7-9 with TRBJ2-7, with D perhaps TRBD2 (5 bases). Germline loops: CDR1 SEHNR, CDR2 FQNEAQ (reference sequence). This CDR3 has 15 amino acids. The ends were cut back, 4 bases at V and 2 bases at J, with 15 bases in the middle. The CDR3 bases are TGTGCCAGCAGCTCCGGACTCCTCTTAACCTACGAGCAGTACTTC. As protein: CASSSGLLLTYEQYF.

The CDR3 loop reads CASSRKQGINGYTF. The CDR3 DNA reads as TGTGCCAGCAGCCGAAAACAGGGGATAAATGGCTACACCTTC. This chain connects TRBV6-5 to TRBJ1-2; 7 nucleotides align to TRBD1. Germline V lookup: CDR1 MNHEY, CDR2 SVGAGI. V trimming: 6 bases; J trimming: 6 bases; junction bases outside the gene matches: 10. The CDR3 loop spans 14 amino acids.

The chain employs TRBV19 and TRBJ2-1; D tentatively reads TRBD1 or TRBD2 (6 bases each). The V end was cut by 3 bases, the J end by 3 bases, with 15 bases between. Germline assignment: CDR1 LNHDA and CDR2 SQIVND (reference sequence). This CDR3 contains 16 residues. CDR3: CASSILLGGNYNEQFF. The CDR3 DNA sequence: TGTGCCAGTAGTATCTTGTTAGGGGGGAACTACAATGAGCAGTTCTTC.

This chain uses TRBV5-3 with TRBJ2-2; D possibly uses TRBD1 or TRBD2 (6 bases each). TRBV5-3 has ORF status, its function being uncertain. V lost 0 bases, J lost 5 bases, and 11 bases lay in between. This CDR3 spans 15 amino acids. Here the CDR3 reads CARSLGGARTGELFF. CDR3 nucleotide sequence: TGTGCCAGAAGCTTGGGGGGGGCGCGTACCGGGGAGCTGTTTTTT.

The chain employs TRBV19 and TRBJ1-5; TRBD1 matches at 7 bases. There are 16 residues in the CDR3. CDR1 is LNHDA, CDR2 SQIVND, per germline (reference sequence). The V and J ends lost 3 bases and 5 bases, in that order; junction bases with no gene match: 10. The CDR3 loop is CASSMTGIQGHQPQHF. In DNA, the CDR3 is TGTGCCAGTAGTATGACAGGGATACAGGGGCATCAGCCCCAGCATTTT.

This chain links TRBV29-1 with TRBJ2-5; 8 bases fit TRBD1. Per germline, CDR1 SQVTM and CDR2 ANQGSEA. V trimming: 4 bases; J trimming: 2 bases; junction bases outside the gene matches: 6. This CDR3 is built from 14 residues. The CDR3 region has the DNA TGCAGCGTTGTACGGCAGGGGGCTCAAGAGACCCAGTACTTC. The encoded protein is CSVVRQGAQETQYF.

This clone came up a few times. The chain uses TRBV5-8 and TRBJ1-4; D call uncertain. Germline loops: CDR1 SGHTS, CDR2 YDEGEE. This CDR3 region has 12 residues. The V gene lost 4 bases and the J gene lost 7 bases, with 8 bases spanning the gap. The CDR3 region is CASSPLGEKLFF. DNA of the CDR3: TGTGCCAGCAGCCCTCTCGGTGAAAAACTGTTTTTT.

This clone was recorded only once. This sequence joins TRBV11-3 and TRBJ2-1; weak D call: TRBD1 (6 bases). Trimming stripped 0 bases from V and 7 bases from J, with 10 bases between. CDR3 length: 14 residues. The V gene's germline CDR1 is SGHNT and CDR2 YENEEA. The CDR3 region is CASSLDHQGNEQFF. CDR3 DNA: TGTGCCAGCAGCTTAGATCACCAGGGGAATGAGCAGTTCTTC.

In its sample, this clone was seen once. The chain joins TRBV2 to TRBJ2-7, with 13 bases lining up with TRBD2. J was trimmed by 3 bases and V by 6 bases; bases with no gene match: 8. The CDR3 is made up of 16 amino acids. The germline V gene encodes CDR1 SNHLY and CDR2 FYNNEI. This CDR3 reads CASSQGLAGSYYEQYF. The CDR3 DNA reads TGTGCCAGCAGCCAGGGACTAGCGGGGAGTTACTACGAGCAGTACTTC.

This sequence joins TRBV21-1 and TRBJ2-5. TRBV21-1 is a pseudogene. This CDR3 contains 13 residues. Here the CDR3 reads CASRGLDRETQYF. CDR3 nucleotide sequence: TGTGCCAGCAGGGGCCTAGACCGAGAGACCCAGTACTTC.

This rearrangement joins TRBV27 to TRBJ2-4; no definite D call. V lost 7 bases, J lost 5 bases, and 12 bases lay in between. The CDR3 consists of 13 residues. Germline V lookup: CDR1 MNHEY, CDR2 SMNVEV (reference sequence). The CDR3 DNA reads as TGTGCCAGCAAAGATGACGAGCAAAACATTCAGTACTTC. It encodes CASKDDEQNIQYF.

The genes are TRBV7-2 and TRBJ2-3; D is uncertain. CDR1 and CDR2 (germline): SGHTA, FQGNSA. V lost 5 bases to trimming and J lost 2 bases, with 14 bases between them. The CDR3 covers 15 residues. CDR3 coding DNA: TGTGCCAGCAGCCCGTCGTATTCGACCACAGATACGCAGTATTTT. Its translation: CASSPSYSTTDTQYF.

The CDR3 spells CASSYRETQYF. CDR3 nucleotide sequence: TGTGCCAGCAGTTACCGGGAGACCCAGTACTTC. The chain carries TRBV6-6 and TRBJ2-5; no firm D call. The CDR3 length is 11 residues. With 2 bases removed from V and 5 bases from J, the gap between germline ends came to 3 bases. Germline V gives CDR1 MNHNY, CDR2 SVGAGI (reference sequence).

This chain links TRBV14 with TRBJ2-1, with a possible D match to TRBD1 (6 bases). The V end lost 4 bases, the J end lost 0 bases, and 10 bases lay between the germline ends. Germline-derived CDR1 and CDR2 are SGHDN and FVKESK. The CDR3 has 15 residues. In DNA form, the CDR3 reads TGTGCCAGCAGCCCTACAGGGAGCTCCTACAATGAGCAGTTCTTC. Translating gives CASSPTGSSYNEQFF.

V gene TRBV7-9 combines with J gene TRBJ2-3; D is possibly TRBD2 (6 bases). Germline values: CDR1 SEHNR, CDR2 FQNEAQ (reference sequence). The CDR3 has 15 amino acids. Deletions cut 6 bases from V and 5 bases from J, with 18 bases between. The CDR3 spells CASSVYGSSGDTQYF. CDR3 DNA: TGTGCCAGCAGTGTATACGGGAGTAGTGGAGATACGCAGTATTTT.